The source of this T cell receptor beta chain is a study of shared clonotypes between healthy human individuals. The data were produced by immunoSEQ multiplex PCR, yet TCRdb's version contains in-frame clones alone and is incomplete. The repertoire consists of some 2.3 million clones, with just over 90% occurring once and the leading ten covering 0.39%. This CDR3 comprises 11 residues. CDR1 is LNHDA, CDR2 SQIVND, per germline (reference sequence). Between the trimmed V and J ends, which lost 8 bases and 4 bases, there was a span of 8 bases. As to this clone: Other DNA sequences in this sample translate to the same CDR3.

The donors were all Caucasian adults (living in Nashville, Tennessee). The V and J genes are TRBV19 and TRBJ1-2; no clear D gene. The sequence was collected from a man younger than 35 in good health. Some clones in this sample may be carry-over from other donors' samples. The sample was naive CD4+ T cells from PBMCs. Stated subset: CD45RA+ positively selected. The CDR3 DNA is TGTGCCAGTCGGACCCTCTATGGCTACACCTTC. Its protein is CASRTLYGYTF.